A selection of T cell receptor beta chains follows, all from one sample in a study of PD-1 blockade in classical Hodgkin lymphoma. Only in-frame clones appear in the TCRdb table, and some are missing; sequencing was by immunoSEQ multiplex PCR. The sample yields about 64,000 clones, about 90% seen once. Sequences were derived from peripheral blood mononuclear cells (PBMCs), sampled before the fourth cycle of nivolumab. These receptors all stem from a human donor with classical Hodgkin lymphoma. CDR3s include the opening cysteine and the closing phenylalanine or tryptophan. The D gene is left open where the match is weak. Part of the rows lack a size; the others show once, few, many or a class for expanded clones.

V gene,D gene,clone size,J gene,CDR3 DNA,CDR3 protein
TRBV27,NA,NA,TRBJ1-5,TGTGCCAGCAGTTTGGCAGGGGCGCGATCTCAGCCCCAGCATTTT,CASSLAGARSQPQHF
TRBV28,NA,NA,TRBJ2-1,TGTGCCAGCAGTTTGTTGGACAGTTTCAATGAGCAGTTCTTC,CASSLLDSFNEQFF
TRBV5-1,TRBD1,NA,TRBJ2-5,TGCGCCAGCAGCAATATTTCAGGGGGCAGAAGGGAGACCCAGTACTTC,CASSNISGGRRETQYF
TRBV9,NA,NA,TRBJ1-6,TGTGCCAGCAGCGTGATAGGGGACGGATATAATTCACCCCTCCACTTT,CASSVIGDGYNSPLHF
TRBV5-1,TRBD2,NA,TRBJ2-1,TGCGCCAGCAGCTCTAGACTAGCGGCGGCCGGGGCCTACAATGAGCAGTTCTTC,CASSSRLAAAGAYNEQFF
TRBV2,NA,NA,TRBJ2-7,TGTGCCAGCAGTGGCGACGTGATCTACGAGCAGTACTTC,CASSGDVIYEQYF
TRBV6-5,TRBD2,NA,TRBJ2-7,TGTGCCAGCCACCCGGGGGAGGGGCTCTACGAGCAGTACTTC,CASHPGEGLYEQYF
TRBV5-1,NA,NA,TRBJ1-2,TGCGCCAGCAGCTTGCCCGAAAACTATGGCTACACCTTC,CASSLPENYGYTF
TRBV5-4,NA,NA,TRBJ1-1,TGTGCCAGCAGTTCCTCCCGGGAGTTGAGAACTGAAGCTTTCTTT,CASSSSRELRTEAFF
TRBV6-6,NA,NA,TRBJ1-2,TGTGCCAGCAGTCCGGACTCCGGGATCTTCTATGGCTACACCTTC,CASSPDSGIFYGYTF
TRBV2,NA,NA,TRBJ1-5,TGTGCCAGCAGGAGGGGGGGCGAAAGGTATCAGCCCCAGCATTTT,CASRRGGERYQPQHF
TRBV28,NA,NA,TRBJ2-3,TGTGCCAGCACCCCAATGGGGTTGACAGATACGCAGTATTTT,CASTPMGLTDTQYF
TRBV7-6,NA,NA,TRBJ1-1,TGTGCCAGCAGCCCCCGGGGGCTGAACACTGAAGCTTTCTTT,CASSPRGLNTEAFF
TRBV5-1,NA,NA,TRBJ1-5,TGCGCCAGCAGCCTTGATGGTAGGGGGAACAATCAGCCCCAGCATTTT,CASSLDGRGNNQPQHF
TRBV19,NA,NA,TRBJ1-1,TGTGCCAGTACCCCTCAGGGAGTAATCTTTGACACTGAAGCTTTCTTT,CASTPQGVIFDTEAFF
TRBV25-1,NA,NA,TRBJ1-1,TGTGCCAGCAGGGGTTTCCCCAATGAAGCTTTCTTT,CASRGFPNEAFF
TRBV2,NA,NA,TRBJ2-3,TGTGCCAGCAGTTTCAGGGGATATAGCACAGATACGCAGTATTTT,CASSFRGYSTDTQYF
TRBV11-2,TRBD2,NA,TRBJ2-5,TGTGCCAGCAGCGCCGTAGCGGGGGGCAGAGAGACCCAGTACTTC,CASSAVAGGRETQYF
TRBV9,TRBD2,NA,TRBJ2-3,TGTGCCAGCAGCCCTGCGGGGGACAGCACAGATACGCAGTATTTT,CASSPAGDSTDTQYF
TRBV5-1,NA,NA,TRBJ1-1,TGCGCCAGCAGCAATTTGGGGGGGACGAACACTGAAGCTTTCTTT,CASSNLGGTNTEAFF
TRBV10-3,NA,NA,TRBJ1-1,TGTGCCATCAGTGGTGGCGCCATACTGAACACTGAAGCTTTCTTT,CAISGGAILNTEAFF
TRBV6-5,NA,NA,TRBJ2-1,TGTGCCAGCAGCTATCGGGGAATAAACAATGAGCAGTTCTTC,CASSYRGINNEQFF
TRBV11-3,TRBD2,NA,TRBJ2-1,TGTGCCAGCAGCCGAACTAGCGGGGCTAATGAGCAGTTCTTC,CASSRTSGANEQFF
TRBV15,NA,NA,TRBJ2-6,TGTGCCACCAGTCGTCTTCGGGACAAATATTCCTCTGGGGCCAACGTCCTGACTTTC,CATSRLRDKYSSGANVLTF
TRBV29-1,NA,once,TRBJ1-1,TGCAGCGTTGACACGGGGAGGAACACTGAAGCTTTCTTT,CSVDTGRNTEAFF
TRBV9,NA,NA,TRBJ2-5,TGTGCCAGCAGCGTAAACCAGGGGGGAGAGACCCAGTACTTC,CASSVNQGGETQYF
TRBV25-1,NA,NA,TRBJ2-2,TGTGCCAGCAGTGCGGCAGGAGAGCTGTTTTTT,CASSAAGELFF
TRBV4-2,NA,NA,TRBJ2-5,TGTGCCAGCAGCCAAGATGGGGCGGGGGCGCGGGGGACCCAGTACTTC,CASSQDGAGARGTQYF